This TCR beta chain was obtained from a study of shared clonotypes between healthy human individuals. The sample holds a few counts of this clone. The antigen is not known. CDR3 size: 13 residues. Trimming took 3 bases from V and 5 from J, leaving 7 bases between them. CDR1 is SEHNR and CDR2 is FQNEAQ in the germline V gene (reference sequence). Several immunoSEQ plates received, in even portions, the genomic DNA of each subset. TCRdb keeps only in-frame clones here, not all; method: immunoSEQ multiplex PCR. The sample has about 1.5 million clones, nearly 99% seen once. The study, taken as a whole, reports: Only blood underwent sampling, and tissue repertoires likely differ.

What was sequenced was naive CD4+ T cells sorted from blood. This sample's subset: CD45RA+ positively selected. The receptor was isolated from a man aged 25-40 years in good health. The rearrangement links TRBV7-9 to TRBJ1-4; D unclear. The CDR3 loop reads CASSFQSNEKLFF. CDR3 in DNA: TGTGCCAGCAGCTTTCAATCGAATGAAAAACTGTTTTTT.